This T cell receptor (beta chain) is drawn from a study of cytomegalovirus exposure and HLA in healthy donors. Across the study: Of 300 to 500 genotyped donors, 81% clustered with self-reported Caucasian donors. General study results and limits: An analysis that was carried out later associated some 17,000 TCR beta sequences with HLA alleles at 0.05 false discovery rate. Overall, roughly 150 TCR beta chains were annotated as cytomegalovirus-associated.

With 60 Vbeta and 13 Jbeta primers, the PCR was carried out. Only in-frame clones appear in the TCRdb table, and some are missing; sequencing was by immunoSEQ multiplex PCR. The sample includes 120,000 or so clones, about 15% of them seen just once. Remarks on this clone: What it binds is not known.

Germline CDR1 SGHDT, CDR2 YYEEEE. The V end lost 4 bases, the J end lost 0 bases, and 13 bases lay between the germline ends. This CDR3 is built from 15 residues. The clonotype originates from a female donor in good health and CMV-seropositive. V gene TRBV5-6 combines with J gene TRBJ1-2; D remains ambiguous. The sequenced sample consisted of PBMCs. The CDR3 DNA reads as TGTGCCAGCAGCATTGCCCTGACTGCTAACTATGGCTACACCTTC. Translated: CASSIALTANYGYTF.